The next 5 T cell receptor beta chains were all read from a single sample in a study of tumor-infiltrating lymphocytes in glioblastoma multiforme. Multiple V-beta primers and a C-beta primer amplified TCRB from RNA. TCRdb re-derived calls from the multiplex PCR reads in MiXCR, one entry per CDR3 protein. The data contain about 8,400 distinct CDR3 sequences, about four fifths of them seen just once; the ten biggest clones take up 51%. The sample was brain tumor tissue. The origin of the receptors is a male donor with glioblastoma.

This clonotype was detected only once. The rearrangement uses TRBV6-1 and TRBJ2-5; TRBD2 aligns across 7 bases. V shed 4 bases and J 0 bases; nucleotides not matched to a gene: 2. Germline V gene data show CDR1 as MNHNS and CDR2 as SASEGT. CDR3 size: 14 residues. The CDR3 DNA reads TGTGCCAGCAGTGTAGGGACTAACCAAGAGACCCAGTACTTC. Its protein product is CASSVGTNQETQYF.

Details on this clonotype: The CDR3 carries no conserved terminal phenylalanine or tryptophan, so it likely arises from a read error. The chain recombines TRBV20-1 with TRBJ1-2, with TRBD1 as a possible D gene (5 bases). The CDR3 length is 13 residues. Looked up from germline, CDR1 is DFQATT and CDR2 is SNEGSKA (reference sequence). The CDR3 spells CNASDRAGNGYTS. As DNA, the CDR3 is TGCAATGCTAGCGATCGGGCAGGGAATGGCTACACCTCC.

With respect to this clonotype: Germline is not matched at one junction end, which may reflect a read error. This chain connects TRBV20-1 to TRBJ1-6; D is unresolved. The CDR3 length is 15 residues. Germline V gives CDR1 DFQATT, CDR2 SNEGSKA (reference sequence). The CDR3 region is CIARGWGSVNLPLHF. The CDR3 nucleotides read TGCATTGCTAGAGGGTGGGGTTCCGTGAATTTACCCCTCCACTTT.

This clonotype appeared a single time. The V gene is TRBV30, the J gene TRBJ2-3; a possible D gene is TRBD2 (6 bases). V lost 5 bases to trimming and J lost 3 bases, with 12 bases between them. The germline CDR1 and CDR2 sequences are GTSNPN and SVGIG (reference sequence). The CDR3 is made up of 13 amino acids. The CDR3, as DNA: TGTGCCTGGGGGCAGGGAGGTACAGATACGCAGTATTTT. This gives the protein CAWGQGGTDTQYF.

Remarks on this clonotype: The conserved final phenylalanine or tryptophan is absent from the CDR3, which likely points to a read error. The V call is TRBV6-6, the J call TRBJ1-3; tentatively, D is TRBD1 (6 bases). The CDR3 sequence is 12 residues long. Germline V CDR1 and CDR2: MNHNY, SVGAGI (reference sequence). The CDR3 sequence is CAGSLQGNTIYL. Written as DNA, the CDR3 is TGTGCCGGCAGTTTACAGGGCAACACCATATATTTA.